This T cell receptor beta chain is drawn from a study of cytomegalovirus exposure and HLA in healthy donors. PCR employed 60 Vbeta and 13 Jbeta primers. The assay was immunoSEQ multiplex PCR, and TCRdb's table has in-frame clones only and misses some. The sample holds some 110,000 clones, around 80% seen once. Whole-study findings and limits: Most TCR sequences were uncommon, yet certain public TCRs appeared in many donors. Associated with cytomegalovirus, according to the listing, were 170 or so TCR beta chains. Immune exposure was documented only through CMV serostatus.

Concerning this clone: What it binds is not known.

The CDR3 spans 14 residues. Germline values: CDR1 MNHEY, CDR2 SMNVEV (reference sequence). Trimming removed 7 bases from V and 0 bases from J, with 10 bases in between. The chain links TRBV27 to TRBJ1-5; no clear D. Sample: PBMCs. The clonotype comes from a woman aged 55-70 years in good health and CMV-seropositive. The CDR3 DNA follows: TGTGCCAGCAACCCGATCTATAGCAATCAGCCCCAGCATTTT. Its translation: CASNPIYSNQPQHF.